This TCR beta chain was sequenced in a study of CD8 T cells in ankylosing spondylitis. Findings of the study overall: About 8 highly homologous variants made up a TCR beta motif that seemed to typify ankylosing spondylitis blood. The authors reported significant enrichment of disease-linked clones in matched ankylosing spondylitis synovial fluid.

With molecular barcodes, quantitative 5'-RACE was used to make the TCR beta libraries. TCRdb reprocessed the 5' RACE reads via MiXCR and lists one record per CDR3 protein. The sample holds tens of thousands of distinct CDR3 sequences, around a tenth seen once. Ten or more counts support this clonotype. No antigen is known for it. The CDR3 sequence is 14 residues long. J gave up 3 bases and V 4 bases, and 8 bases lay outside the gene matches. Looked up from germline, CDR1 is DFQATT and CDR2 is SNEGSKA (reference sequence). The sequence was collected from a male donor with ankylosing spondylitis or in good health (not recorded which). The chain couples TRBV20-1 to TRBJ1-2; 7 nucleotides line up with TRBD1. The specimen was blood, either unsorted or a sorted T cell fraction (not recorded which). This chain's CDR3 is CSAIQGISHYGYTF. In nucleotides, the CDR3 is TGCAGTGCTATACAGGGGATCTCCCACTATGGCTACACCTTC.